This record covers a single T cell receptor (beta chain). The study separated CD4+ cells into CD45RA+ naive and CD45RA-negative memory subsets. Produced via immunoSEQ multiplex PCR; TCRdb's table is partial and in-frame only. The data show some 1 million clones, about 75% seen once. The data belong to a study of shared clonotypes between healthy human individuals. CDR1 is SGHRS and CDR2 is YFSETQ in the germline V gene. The CDR3 runs 15 residues. After removal of 1 base from V and 7 bases from J, the junction contained 6 bases not matched to a gene. This clonotype was sampled from a man between 18 and 35 years old in good health. The source material was memory CD4+ T cells sorted from blood. The subset denotes: CD45RA-negative fraction. The chain uses TRBV5-1 and TRBJ2-3; 10 nucleotides align to TRBD2. The CDR3 coding sequence is TGCGCCAGCAGCTTGACTAGCGGGATACAACATACGCAGTATTTT. It specifies CASSLTSGIQHTQYF. Combining the CDR3 with reference TRBV5-1 and TRBJ2-3 gives the whole variable domain KAGVTQTPRYLIKTRGQQVTLSCSPISGHRSVSWYQQTPGQGLQFLFEYFSETQRNKGNFPGRFSGRQFSNSRSEMNVSTLELGDSALYLCASSLTSGIQHTQYFGPGTRLTVL.